This T cell receptor (beta chain) was sequenced during a study of cytomegalovirus exposure and HLA in healthy donors. Both 60 Vbeta primers and 13 Jbeta primers went into the PCR. Produced via immunoSEQ multiplex PCR; TCRdb's table is partial and in-frame only. The sample consists of around 150,000 clones, over 75% of them appearing once. Germline CDR1 reads SGHVS; CDR2 reads FQNEAQ. The CDR3 contains 14 residues. Trimming took 5 bases from V and 4 from J; bases not matched to a gene: 6. The chain couples TRBV7-8 to TRBJ2-3; 7 nucleotides agree with TRBD1. The sequence derives from a man younger than 40 in good health and CMV-seropositive. The sample comprised PBMCs. The CDR3 loop reads CASSLQGSADTQYF. CDR3 DNA: TGTGCCAGCAGCCTACAGGGGTCCGCAGATACGCAGTATTTT.